This T cell receptor (beta chain) is from a study of cytomegalovirus exposure and HLA in healthy donors. A word on this clone: Its target is not known.

Libraries were prepared by immunoSEQ multiplex PCR; TCRdb keeps only in-frame clonotypes and omits some of them. There are 250,000 to 400,000 clones in the sample; roughly 87% occur only once, and about 0.96% lies in the top ten. Study observations and caveats: There were a few CMV-associated chains whose specificity for CMV antigens was confirmed in vitro. 164 TCR beta chains were listed as cytomegalovirus-associated. Reports credit the classifier with highly specific, highly sensitive diagnosis of cytomegalovirus status.

The TCR was taken from a man under 40 in good health and CMV-seronegative. The sequencing input was PBMCs.

CDR3 region: CAIRAGGSETQYF. Here the CDR3 DNA reads TGTGCCATCAGGGCGGGGGGTAGCGAGACCCAGTACTTC. The chain has TRBV10-3 and TRBJ2-5; TRBD2 aligns across 8 bases. V lost 6 bases, J lost 5 bases, and 5 bases stayed unmatched. CDR3 length: 13 amino acids. Germline V lookup: CDR1 ENHRY, CDR2 SYGVKD.